What follows describes a single TCR beta chain. The data derive from a study of long-term antiretroviral therapy in people with HIV. As for the study in general: Specimens dating back about a decade before the 2015 immediate-ART recommendation are the oldest included.

This CDR3 is 15 amino acids long. From germline, CDR1 is SGHAT and CDR2 FQNNGV. V lost 3 bases, J lost 1 base, and 2 bases stayed unmatched. The assay, immunoSEQ v3.0, was run at survey level. Here immunoSEQ multiplex PCR was the method, and the copy in TCRdb shows in-frame clones only, minus some. Among about 43,000 clones listed, around nine tenths were seen once. Sequenced material: unsorted PBMCs, taken 0.1 years before starting antiretroviral therapy. The receptor comes from a woman aged 50 to 60 with HIV. The chain joins TRBV11-2 to TRBJ2-1; TRBD2 matches at 8 bases. The CDR3 DNA follows: TGTGCCAGCAGCTTCAGCGGGGGATCCTACAATGAGCAGTTCTTC. It is translated as CASSFSGGSYNEQFF. The full variable domain, completed using reference TRBV11-2 and TRBJ2-1, is EAGVAQSPRYKIIEKRQSVAFWCNPISGHATLYWYQQILGQGPKLLIQFQNNGVVDDSQLPKDRFSAERLKGVDSTLKIQPAKLEDSAVYLCASSFSGGSYNEQFFGPGTRLTVL.